The clone carrying this TCR beta chain appeared a few times. TCRdb keeps only in-frame clones here, not all; method: immunoSEQ multiplex PCR. This repertoire shows 120,000 or so clones, roughly 80% found once; its top ten account for around 15%. The data are from a study of blood T cell repertoires in COVID-19. On the study more broadly: Material from acute and convalescent COVID-19 was sourced from the United States, Italy and Spain.

CDR1 is SGHRS, CDR2 YFSETQ, per germline. Germline trimming cut 4 bases from V and 9 bases from J; bases unmatched to any gene: 9. CDR3 length: 15 amino acids. The sample consisted of peripheral blood. The J gene is TRBJ1-6, the V gene TRBV5-1; TRBD1 matches 8 bases. The TCR comes from a woman aged 45-65 years with acute or convalescent COVID-19. The CDR3 DNA sequence: TGCGCCAGCAGCCCGGACTCAGGGGGCGGTTCACCCCTCCACTTT. It codes for CASSPDSGGGSPLHF.